The rows below give T cell receptor beta chains drawn from one sample of a study of CD8 T cells in ankylosing spondylitis. TCRdb passed the 5' RACE reads through MiXCR, listing each CDR3 protein once. This sample yields 250,000 or so distinct CDR3 sequences, of which under 30% are seen a single time; more than 0.6% belongs to the top ten. The sample taken for sequencing was blood, either unsorted or a sorted T cell fraction (not recorded which). The receptors shown here come from a male donor with ankylosing spondylitis or in good health (not recorded which). The CDR3 runs from the conserved cysteine through the conserved F or W. Fields, in order: clone size, J gene, V gene, CDR3 length, D gene, CDR3 protein, CDR3 DNA. D genes are given only for firm matches. Part of the rows lack a size; the others show once, few, many or a class for expanded clones.

clone size: -
J gene: TRBJ2-7
V gene: TRBV7-8
CDR3 length: 14
D gene: -
CDR3 protein: CASSTRTGVYEQYF
CDR3 DNA: TGTGCCAGCAGCACACGGACGGGGGTCTACGAGCAGTACTTC

clone size: many
J gene: TRBJ1-1
V gene: TRBV12-3/TRBV12-4
CDR3 length: 14
D gene: -
CDR3 protein: CASSLITANTEAFF
CDR3 DNA: TGTGCCAGCAGTTTAATTACCGCCAACACTGAAGCTTTCTTT

clone size: many
J gene: TRBJ2-7
V gene: TRBV20-1
CDR3 length: 14
D gene: -
CDR3 protein: CSASLTPTPAEQYF
CDR3 DNA: TGCAGTGCATCCCTTACCCCAACCCCCGCCGAGCAGTACTTC

clone size: -
J gene: TRBJ2-5
V gene: TRBV12-3/TRBV12-4
CDR3 length: 12
D gene: -
CDR3 protein: CASSQRAETQYF
CDR3 DNA: TGTGCCAGCAGTCAAAGGGCAGAGACCCAGTACTTC

clone size: many
J gene: TRBJ2-1
V gene: TRBV4-1
CDR3 length: 16
D gene: TRBD2
CDR3 protein: CASSQEERGAYNEQFF
CDR3 DNA: TGCGCCAGCAGCCAAGAGGAGCGGGGGGCCTACAATGAGCAGTTCTTC

clone size: few
J gene: TRBJ2-2
V gene: TRBV4-2
CDR3 length: 16
D gene: TRBD1
CDR3 protein: CASSQVRVGGNGELFF
CDR3 DNA: TGTGCCAGCAGCCAAGTTCGTGTAGGGGGCAACGGGGAGCTGTTTTTT

clone size: many
J gene: TRBJ1-1
V gene: TRBV20-1
CDR3 length: 14
D gene: -
CDR3 protein: CSAQERAMNTEAFF
CDR3 DNA: TGCAGTGCTCAGGAGAGGGCGATGAACACTGAAGCTTTCTTT

clone size: few
J gene: TRBJ2-3
V gene: TRBV20-1
CDR3 length: 15
D gene: TRBD2
CDR3 protein: CSALIGRGSGGTQYF
CDR3 DNA: TGCAGTGCTCTCATAGGGCGGGGGTCCGGGGGTACGCAGTATTTT

clone size: -
J gene: TRBJ2-1
V gene: TRBV29-1
CDR3 length: 14
D gene: -
CDR3 protein: CSVDDKPPYNEQFF
CDR3 DNA: TGCAGCGTTGACGACAAACCACCCTACAATGAGCAGTTCTTC

clone size: many
J gene: TRBJ2-3
V gene: TRBV20-1
CDR3 length: 13
D gene: -
CDR3 protein: CSANREHTDTQYF
CDR3 DNA: TGCAGTGCTAATCGGGAGCACACAGATACGCAGTATTTT

clone size: -
J gene: TRBJ2-3
V gene: TRBV7-2
CDR3 length: 16
D gene: -
CDR3 protein: CASSPHPAYRTDTQYF
CDR3 DNA: TGTGCCAGCAGCCCCCATCCGGCGTACCGCACAGATACGCAGTATTTT

clone size: -
J gene: TRBJ2-5
V gene: TRBV12-3/TRBV12-4
CDR3 length: 13
D gene: -
CDR3 protein: CASTLLYSETQYF
CDR3 DNA: TGTGCCAGCACCCTTCTCTATTCGGAGACCCAGTACTTC

clone size: few
J gene: TRBJ2-7
V gene: TRBV6-1
CDR3 length: 15
D gene: -
CDR3 protein: CASSAGRRSSYEQYF
CDR3 DNA: TGTGCCAGCAGCGCAGGACGGCGGAGCTCCTACGAGCAGTACTTC

clone size: -
J gene: TRBJ2-7
V gene: TRBV4-2
CDR3 length: 15
D gene: TRBD2
CDR3 protein: CASSRLAGGNFEQYF
CDR3 DNA: TGTGCCAGCAGTCGACTAGCGGGGGGGAATTTCGAGCAGTACTTC

clone size: -
J gene: TRBJ2-1
V gene: TRBV20-1
CDR3 length: 14
D gene: TRBD2
CDR3 protein: CSATPGLAHYEQFF
CDR3 DNA: TGCAGTGCAACTCCGGGACTAGCTCACTATGAGCAGTTCTTC

clone size: -
J gene: TRBJ2-3
V gene: TRBV29-1
CDR3 length: 15
D gene: -
CDR3 protein: CSATTSTIHTDTQYF
CDR3 DNA: TGCAGCGCTACTACTAGCACGATTCACACAGATACGCAGTATTTT

clone size: -
J gene: TRBJ1-2
V gene: TRBV4-2
CDR3 length: 15
D gene: TRBD1
CDR3 protein: CASSQTTGGDYGYTF
CDR3 DNA: TGTGCCAGCAGCCAAACGACAGGGGGCGACTATGGCTACACCTTC